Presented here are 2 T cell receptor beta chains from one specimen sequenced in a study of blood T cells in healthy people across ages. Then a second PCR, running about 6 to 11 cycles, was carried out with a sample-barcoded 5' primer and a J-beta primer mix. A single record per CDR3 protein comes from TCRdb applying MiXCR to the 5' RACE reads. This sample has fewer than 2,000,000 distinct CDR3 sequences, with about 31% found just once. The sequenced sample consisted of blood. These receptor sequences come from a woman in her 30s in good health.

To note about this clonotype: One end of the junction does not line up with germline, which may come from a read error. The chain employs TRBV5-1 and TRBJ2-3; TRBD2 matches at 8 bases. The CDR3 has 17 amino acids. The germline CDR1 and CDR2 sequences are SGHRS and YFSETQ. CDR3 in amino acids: CTSSFGGAARGTDTQYF. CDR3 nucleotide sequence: TGCACCAGCAGCTTCGGGGGGGCGGCCCGGGGCACAGATACGCAGTATTTT.

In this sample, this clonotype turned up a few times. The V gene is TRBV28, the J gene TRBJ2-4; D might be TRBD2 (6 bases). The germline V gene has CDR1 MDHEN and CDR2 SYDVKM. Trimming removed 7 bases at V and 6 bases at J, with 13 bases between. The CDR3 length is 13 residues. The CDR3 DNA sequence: TGTGCCAGCAACGTCGGAGGGGTAAACATTCAGTACTTC. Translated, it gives CASNVGGVNIQYF.